This note documents a single T cell receptor (beta chain) sequence. Antigen unknown. For a library built for alpha chains, this beta chain is a stray read; little rests on its size. Germline assignment: CDR1 SQVTM and CDR2 ANQGSEA. The CDR3 has 13 residues. V trimming: 6 bases; J trimming: 3 bases; junction bases outside the gene matches: 7. Each molecule of TCR cDNA was tagged with one unique molecular identifier. TCRdb recomputed calls from the 5' RACE reads with MiXCR, one row per CDR3 protein. The data contain thousands of distinct CDR3 sequences, 34% of them seen just once; the ten biggest clones take up around 34%. This sample was taken from a study of spatial heterogeneity in lung cancer. About the study: The library had UMIs, and each TCR and UMI pair averaged more than ten raw reads. Findings and caveats of the study: Follow-up blood showed ubiquitous expanded tumor TCRs less than blood at resection did.

Time point: sample taken at primary tumor resection. No cells were sorted before sequencing. The whole RNA sequenced was extracted from tumor, nontumor lung or frozen PBMC. Samples were obtained from around 73 donors, all untreated early-stage non-small cell lung cancer patients. This clonotype was sampled from a male donor with early-stage non-small cell lung cancer. This specimen was PBMCs, taken at surgery. The chain employs TRBV29-1 and TRBJ2-7, with TRBD1 matching 8 bases. DNA for the CDR3: TGCAGCGTGTATCAGGGGGCCGGCTACGAGCAGTACTTC. It codes for CSVYQGAGYEQYF.